The present T cell receptor beta chain was sequenced within a study of post-analysis software for immune sequencing data. At the level of the study: Both relapsing-remitting and secondary progressive multiple sclerosis featured among the disease courses, as did progressive-relapsing multiple sclerosis.

The germline CDR1 and CDR2 sequences are DFQATT and SNEGSKA (reference sequence). The CDR3 contains 16 residues. Trimming cost V 0 bases and J 0 bases, with 13 bases left between them. Of note for this clonotype: Its antigen is currently unknown.

Study conclusions and caveats: The five TRBV segments detected at higher frequency in patients than in controls included TRBV5-6, TRBV5-1 and TRBV20-1. Under the F measure, samples that were prepared in one batch clustered strongly together. Controls' normalized Chao1 diversity significantly exceeded that of multiple sclerosis patients.

TCR beta cDNA libraries included unique molecular identifiers. Some 500,000 cDNA molecules were obtained per 1 to 10 million input T cells. MiXCR, applied by TCRdb to the PCR reads, yields one record per CDR3 protein. The data hold roughly 540,000 distinct CDR3 sequences, with 30% to 40% observed a single time. The clonotype comes from a girl under 18 with multiple sclerosis. Sequenced sample: blood. This sequence joins TRBV20-1 and TRBJ2-3, with no clear D. CDR3 DNA: TGCAGTGCTAGAGATTTGTGGATGCGGAGCACAGATACGCAGTATTTT. This gives the protein CSARDLWMRSTDTQYF.